What follows are 26 T cell receptor beta chains derived from one specimen sequenced in a study of T cell clones after liver transplantation. The method was immunoSEQ multiplex PCR; TCRdb's version includes in-frame clones alone and lacks a portion of them. The profile covers 68,000 or so clones, with 90% to 95% appearing a single time and approximately 0.92% taken by the ten largest. Sequences were derived from CD4+ T cells from blood, sampled less than 27 months after liver transplant. Every receptor here comes from a human patient who received a liver transplant. These T cells may partly come from the graft donor.

The genes are TRBV13 and TRBJ1-1, with D unclear. V lost 3 bases and J lost 1, with 0 bases in between. This CDR3 region has 11 residues. Germline CDR1 and CDR2: PRHDT and FYEKMQ (reference sequence). The CDR3 DNA is TGTGCCAGCAGCTTGAACACTGAAGCTTTCTTT. The encoded protein is CASSLNTEAFF. Filled out from reference TRBV13 and TRBJ1-1, the complete variable domain reads AAGVIQSPRHLIKEKRETATLKCYPIPRHDTVYWYQQGPGQDPQFLISFYEKMQSDKGSIPDRFSAQQFSDYHSELNMSSLELGDSALYFCASSLNTEAFFGQGTRLTVV.

This rearrangement joins TRBV2 to TRBJ2-1; TRBD2 agrees at 7 bases. The CDR3 covers 15 residues. Trimming cost V 4 bases and J 5 bases; bases outside gene matches: 8. Germline values: CDR1 SNHLY, CDR2 FYNNEI. CDR3 sequence (DNA): TGTGCCAGCAGTGGGGGGGGTAGCAGGGACAATGAGCAGTTCTTC. It specifies CASSGGGSRDNEQFF. Combining the CDR3 with reference TRBV2 and TRBJ2-1 gives the whole variable domain EPEVTQTPSHQVTQMGQEVILRCVPISNHLYFYWYRQILGQKVEFLVSFYNNEISEKSEIFDDQFSVERPDGSNFTLKIRSTKLEDSAMYFCASSGGGSRDNEQFFGPGTRLTVL.

This chain connects TRBV21-1 to TRBJ2-7. TRBV21-1 is given as a pseudogene. The CDR3 loop spans 17 amino acids. The CDR3 nucleotides are TGTGCCAGCAGCAACCCCATTTGGACGCCGAGCTCCTACGAGCAGTACTTC. Translating it yields CASSNPIWTPSSYEQYF.

This sequence joins TRBV5-1 and TRBJ2-3, with D possibly TRBD2 on 6 matching bases. Germline CDR1 reads SGHRS; CDR2 reads YFSETQ. The length of the CDR3 is 15 residues. The germline V and J ends were trimmed by 7 bases and 2 bases, with 17 bases remaining between them. CDR3: CASAPSGGLTDTQYF. The CDR3 coding sequence is TGCGCCAGCGCCCCGTCCGGGGGTCTCACAGATACGCAGTATTTT.

The chain couples TRBV19 to TRBJ1-5; 12 nucleotides agree with TRBD1. The CDR3 runs 17 residues. Looked up from germline, CDR1 is LNHDA and CDR2 is SQIVND (reference sequence). V was clipped by 6 bases and J by 7 bases; unmatched bases: 13. CDR3 sequence reads: CASRKGSGQGAGQPQHF. DNA of the CDR3: TGTGCCAGTAGGAAGGGGTCGGGACAGGGGGCAGGACAGCCCCAGCATTTT. Supplemented by reference TRBV19 and TRBJ1-5, the full variable domain reads DGGITQSPKYLFRKEGQNVTLSCEQNLNHDAMYWYRQDPGQGLRLIYYSQIVNDFQKGDIAEGYSVSREKKESFPLTVTSAQKNPTAFYLCASRKGSGQGAGQPQHFGDGTRLSIL.

The chain couples TRBV7-2 to TRBJ2-7, with 9 bases lining up with TRBD2. The V gene's germline CDR1 is SGHTA and CDR2 FQGNSA. J lost 4 bases, V lost 4 bases, and 5 bases had no gene match. The CDR3 extends over 14 amino acids. Written as DNA, the CDR3 is TGTGCCAGCAGCTCCGGGACTAGCAATTACGAGCAGTACTTC. Its protein is CASSSGTSNYEQYF. Full variable domain (rest looked up from reference TRBV7-2 and TRBJ2-7): GAGVSQSPSNKVTEKGKDVELRCDPISGHTALYWYRQSLGQGLEFLIYFQGNSAPDKSGLPSDRFSAERTGGSVSTLTIQRTQQEDSAVYLCASSSGTSNYEQYFGPGTRLTVT.

The chain carries TRBV11-3 and TRBJ2-1; the match to TRBD2 covers 12 bases. The CDR3 totals 16 residues. With 6 bases clipped from V and 9 bases from J, the junction kept 12 bases outside the gene matches. The germline CDR1 and CDR2 sequences are SGHNT and YENEEA. The chain's CDR3 is CASSYDETSGRGEQFF. CDR3 DNA sequence: TGTGCCAGCAGTTATGATGAGACTAGCGGGAGAGGTGAGCAGTTCTTC. The full variable domain, completed using reference TRBV11-3 and TRBJ2-1, is EAGVVQSPRYKIIEKKQPVAFWCNPISGHNTLYWYLQNLGQGPELLIRYENEEAVDDSQLPKDRFSAERLKGVDSTLKIQPAELGDSAVYLCASSYDETSGRGEQFFGPGTRLTVL.

This clone was counted once. This sequence joins TRBV7-2 and TRBJ2-1, with no clear D. CDR1 SGHTA and CDR2 FQGNSA come from the germline V gene. Trimming removed 2 bases at V and 8 bases at J, with 10 bases between. CDR3 length: 13 amino acids. CDR3 DNA: TGTGCCAGCAGCTTAAGATTCGGCGATGAGCAGTTCTTC. It codes for CASSLRFGDEQFF.

The J gene is TRBJ2-1, the V gene TRBV5-1; D gene unclear. The ends were cut back, 4 bases at V and 0 bases at J, with 8 bases in the middle. This CDR3 contains 14 residues. CDR1 is SGHRS, CDR2 YFSETQ, per germline. Here the CDR3 DNA reads TGCGCCAGCAGCGGCATTGCCTCCTACAATGAGCAGTTCTTC. As protein: CASSGIASYNEQFF.

The gene calls are TRBV18 and TRBJ2-1; D possibly corresponds to TRBD2 (6 bases). The CDR3 has 14 residues. Germline V gives CDR1 KGHSH, CDR2 LQKENI. The ends were cut back, 3 bases at V and 4 bases at J, with 10 bases in the middle. The CDR3 DNA follows: TGTGCCAGCTCACCCTCAGCGGGTTACAATGAGCAGTTCTTC. Protein sequence: CASSPSAGYNEQFF.

The rearrangement joins TRBV4-2 to TRBJ2-1; TRBD2 matches at 9 bases. CDR3 length: 16 amino acids. CDR1 is LGHNA, CDR2 YNFKEQ, per germline. The trim removed 2 bases at V and 9 bases at J, leaving 11 bases unmatched. DNA of the CDR3: TGTGCCAGCAGCCAACCCACTAGCGGGCGGGCTCGTGAGCAGTTCTTC. Protein: CASSQPTSGRAREQFF.

This sequence joins TRBV7-2 and TRBJ2-1; perhaps TRBD2 as D (6 bases). Germline V gene lookup returns CDR1 SGHTA and CDR2 FQGNSA. Trimming cost V 5 bases and J 2 bases, with 10 bases left between them. This CDR3 contains 14 residues. The CDR3 loop is CASSTEGTYNEQFF. CDR3 bases: TGTGCCAGCAGCACGGAGGGAACCTACAATGAGCAGTTCTTC.

The chain is built from TRBV27 and TRBJ2-3; a weak D match, TRBD1 (5 bases). The CDR3 covers 17 residues. V lost 3 bases and J 0 bases, leaving 16 bases between the germline ends. Germline V gene data show CDR1 as MNHEY and CDR2 as SMNVEV (reference sequence). The CDR3 region is CASSLPGNPTSTDTQYF. The CDR3 coding sequence is TGTGCCAGCAGTTTGCCAGGGAATCCCACTAGCACAGATACGCAGTATTTT.

The V and J genes are TRBV5-1 and TRBJ2-1, with a weak D call TRBD1 (5 bases). The CDR3 is 13 residues long. Per germline, CDR1 SGHRS and CDR2 YFSETQ. Trimming removed 4 bases at V and 4 bases at J, with 9 bases between. The CDR3 DNA follows: TGCGCCAGCAGCCCGGACACATACAATGAGCAGTTCTTC. Amino acids: CASSPDTYNEQFF.

V and J are TRBV5-1 and TRBJ2-2; 8 bases agree with TRBD2. Germline CDR1 SGHRS, CDR2 YFSETQ. J gave up 3 bases and V 0 bases, and 4 bases lay outside the gene matches. The CDR3 has 16 amino acids. The DNA for the CDR3 is TGCGCCAGCAGCTTGGCGGGAGGGCTTTACACCGGGGAGCTGTTTTTT. This gives the protein CASSLAGGLYTGELFF.

The chain links TRBV5-6 to TRBJ2-2; the D call may be TRBD1 or TRBD2 (5 bases each). V lost 3 bases to trimming and J lost 4 bases, with 10 bases between them. Germline values: CDR1 SGHDT, CDR2 YYEEEE. There are 14 residues in the CDR3. The CDR3, as DNA: TGTGCCAGCAGCTCTCCGGGGCTCACCGGGGAGCTGTTTTTT. It codes for CASSSPGLTGELFF. The whole variable domain, filled in from reference TRBV5-6 and TRBJ2-2, reads DAGVTQSPTHLIKTRGQQVTLRCSPKSGHDTVSWYQQALGQGPQFIFQYYEEEERQRGNFPDRFSGHQFPNYSSELNVNALLLGDSALYLCASSSPGLTGELFFGEGSRLTVL.

This chain connects TRBV11-3 to TRBJ1-4; 8 positions agree with TRBD1. CDR1 SGHNT and CDR2 YENEEA come from the germline V gene. J was trimmed by 3 bases and V by 7 bases; bases with no gene match: 13. This CDR3 comprises 17 residues. CDR3 amino acids: CASTLKTGAGSNEKLFF. The CDR3 nucleotides read TGTGCCAGCACCCTAAAGACAGGGGCCGGCTCTAATGAAAAACTGTTTTTT.

V gene TRBV4-3 combines with J gene TRBJ2-2, with 11 bases matching TRBD1. Looked up from germline, CDR1 is LGHNA and CDR2 is YSLEER. This CDR3 has 16 residues. V was clipped by 4 bases and J by 5 bases; unmatched bases: 6. DNA of the CDR3: TGCGCCAGCAGCCCCGCGGACAGGGGGCGTACCGGGGAGCTGTTTTTT. Amino acid sequence: CASSPADRGRTGELFF.

The chain couples TRBV5-1 to TRBJ2-3, with 9 bases aligning to TRBD2. Unmatched junction bases numbered 3, after V lost 0 bases and J lost 1 base. Germline-derived CDR1 and CDR2 are SGHRS and YFSETQ. The CDR3 has 16 residues. CDR3 sequence reads: CASSLGGLAGTDTQYF. The DNA for the CDR3 is TGCGCCAGCAGCTTGGGGGGACTAGCCGGCACAGATACGCAGTATTTT. Full variable domain (remainder filled in from reference TRBV5-1 and TRBJ2-3): KAGVTQTPRYLIKTRGQQVTLSCSPISGHRSVSWYQQTPGQGLQFLFEYFSETQRNKGNFPGRFSGRQFSNSRSEMNVSTLELGDSALYLCASSLGGLAGTDTQYFGPGTRLTVL.

V gene TRBV7-7 combines with J gene TRBJ2-3, with TRBD2 identical over 8 bases. The CDR3 spans 15 residues. Germline CDR1 reads SSHAT; CDR2 reads FNYEAQ (reference sequence). Trimming at V came to 5 bases and at J to 4 bases, leaving 8 bases not matched to a gene. The CDR3 DNA is TGTGCCAGCAGCCCCGGGAGGGGGGGGGCAGATACGCAGTATTTT. It yields the protein CASSPGRGGADTQYF.

The rearrangement joins TRBV7-8 to TRBJ2-7; the D call may be TRBD1 or TRBD2 (5 bases each). Germline assignment: CDR1 SGHVS and CDR2 FQNEAQ. The CDR3 totals 14 residues. The V and J ends lost 8 bases and 5 bases respectively, with 19 bases between them. CDR3 nucleotide sequence: TGTGCCAGCGGAGCTAGCCGGTTGGGGGACGAGCAGTACTTC. Encoded protein: CASGASRLGDEQYF.

The chain carries TRBV13 and TRBJ1-1; no clear D gene. CDR1 and CDR2 from the germline V gene are PRHDT and FYEKMQ (reference sequence). V was shortened by 5 bases and J by 5 bases, with 18 bases between the two germline ends. The CDR3 runs to 15 residues. CDR3 protein: CASSEDRGLGTEAFF. CDR3 sequence (DNA): TGTGCCAGCAGCGAAGACCGGGGTTTAGGAACTGAAGCTTTCTTT. The full variable domain, with the rest looked up from reference TRBV13 and TRBJ1-1, is AAGVIQSPRHLIKEKRETATLKCYPIPRHDTVYWYQQGPGQDPQFLISFYEKMQSDKGSIPDRFSAQQFSDYHSELNMSSLELGDSALYFCASSEDRGLGTEAFFGQGTRLTVV.

A single count supports this clone. This chain connects TRBV4-2 to TRBJ2-7, with TRBD2 matching over 11 bases. The junction had 10 bases not matched to a gene; V was cut back by 1 base and J by 5 bases. Germline V lookup: CDR1 LGHNA, CDR2 YNFKEQ. The CDR3 runs 17 residues. CDR3 sequence: CASSQAITSGRVNEQYF. CDR3 bases: TGTGCCAGCAGCCAAGCGATAACTAGCGGGAGAGTCAACGAGCAGTACTTC.

The V call is TRBV6-5, the J call TRBJ1-2; tentatively, D is TRBD1 (5 bases). From germline, CDR1 is MNHEY and CDR2 SVGAGI. The length of the CDR3 is 14 residues. V lost 7 bases and J 7 bases, leaving 19 bases between the germline ends. CDR3 nucleotides: TGTGCCAGCATGGGAGTGAACGGGGACCTTGGCTACACCTTC. Translated: CASMGVNGDLGYTF.

The chain carries TRBV5-6 and TRBJ2-5; the D gene is possibly TRBD2 (6 bases). CDR1 and CDR2 (germline): SGHDT, YYEEEE. The length of the CDR3 is 15 residues. Trimming pared 0 bases from V and 5 bases from J, leaving 14 bases between. For the CDR3, the DNA is TGTGCCAGCAGCTTGGTCGAGACGGGAGTGGAGACCCAGTACTTC. Protein product: CASSLVETGVETQYF.

The chain has TRBV27 and TRBJ2-6; D possibly corresponds to TRBD1 (5 bases). Trimming removed 2 bases at V and 1 base at J, with 12 bases between. Germline lookup yields CDR1 MNHEY and CDR2 SMNVEV (reference sequence). The CDR3 has 17 amino acids. The CDR3 DNA follows: TGTGCCAGCAGTTTAATCGGGCAGGGATCTGGGGCCAACGTCCTGACTTTC. Translation: CASSLIGQGSGANVLTF.